These 24 T cell receptor beta chains share one sample of origin, sequenced in a study of T-cell memory formation after mild COVID-19. MiXCR, applied by TCRdb to the 5' RACE reads, yields one record per CDR3 protein. The sample contains about 240,000 distinct CDR3 sequences, over 9% of which appear only once. The specimen sequenced was PBMCs or a T cell subset sorted from them (not recorded which). The origin of the receptors is a man aged 18 to 29 who had mild COVID-19 (a few samples of this study predate the infection). Cell type and time point are not known.

CDR3 nucleotide sequence: TGTGCCAGCAGCGCCACAGTTAACACTGAAGCTTTCTTT. Translating it yields CASSATVNTEAFF. V usage is TRBV7-3 and J usage is TRBJ1-1; no reliable D call. The CDR3 is 13 amino acids. V was pared by 5 bases and J by 2 bases, with 9 bases between. Germline CDR1 SGHTA, CDR2 FQGTGA.

This sequence joins TRBV27 and TRBJ2-2; D might be TRBD1 (5 bases). Germline CDR1 is MNHEY and CDR2 is SMNVEV (reference sequence). Trimming took 8 bases from V and 5 from J, leaving 15 bases between them. This CDR3 contains 14 residues. The CDR3 DNA reads TGTGCCAGCGGCTACTCCGACAGAACCGGGGAGCTGTTTTTT. Translated, it gives CASGYSDRTGELFF.

In this sample, this clonotype turned up many times. This chain joins TRBV5-1 and TRBJ2-5; the D gene is possibly TRBD2 (5 bases). The CDR3 loop spans 14 amino acids. Trimming cost V 3 bases and J 1 base, with 10 bases left between them. Germline lookup yields CDR1 SGHRS and CDR2 YFSETQ. The CDR3 loop is CASSYRGSQETQYF. As DNA, the CDR3 is TGCGCCAGCAGCTATCGGGGATCCCAAGAGACCCAGTACTTC.

J is TRBJ1-5 and V is TRBV7-2, with 7 bases fitting TRBD1. The J segment lost 4 bases and the V segment lost 4 bases, leaving 10 bases of the junction unmatched. This CDR3 comprises 16 residues. The germline gives CDR1 SGHTA, CDR2 FQGNSA. The CDR3 region is CASSWLGTALNQPQHF. The CDR3 DNA is TGTGCCAGCAGCTGGCTCGGGACAGCACTTAATCAGCCCCAGCATTTT.

The rearrangement joins TRBV6-2 or TRBV6-3 to TRBJ2-2; D is undetermined. Germline lookup yields CDR1 MNHEY and CDR2 SVGEGT. The CDR3 totals 14 residues. V was pared by 7 bases and J by 5 bases, with 14 bases between. The CDR3 region has the DNA TGTGCCAGCAATCGCAACGGAGTGACCGGGGAGCTGTTTTTT. It encodes CASNRNGVTGELFF.

The chain carries TRBV4-3 and TRBJ1-3; TRBD1 is a possible D gene (5 bases). This CDR3 is 18 amino acids long. Germline values: CDR1 LGHNA, CDR2 YSLEER. Trimming stripped 0 bases from V and 0 bases from J, with 15 bases between. The CDR3 DNA follows: TGCGCCAGCAGCCAAGACTCGGGACTAGCATCCTCTGGAAACACCATATATTTT. Encoded protein: CASSQDSGLASSGNTIYF.

The J gene is TRBJ1-6, the V gene TRBV4-3; D is perhaps TRBD1 (5 bases). The CDR3 is 17 residues long. Per the germline V gene, CDR1 is LGHNA and CDR2 is YSLEER. V lost 1 base and J 0 bases, leaving 10 bases between the germline ends. CDR3 DNA: TGCGCCAGCAGCCAAGCGGGGGAGAGCTCCTATAATTCACCCCTCCACTTT. The encoded protein is CASSQAGESSYNSPLHF.

This clonotype was detected a few times. The V gene is TRBV7-8, the J gene TRBJ2-5, with D uncertain. Germline V CDR1 and CDR2: SGHVS, FQNEAQ. This CDR3 is built from 12 residues. Trimming left V 5 bases short and J 5 bases short, with 9 bases between. The CDR3 loop reads CASSTLGETQYF. The CDR3 DNA sequence: TGTGCCAGCAGCACCCTAGGGGAGACCCAGTACTTC. Complete variable domain (other parts from reference TRBV7-8 and TRBJ2-5): GAGVSQSPRYKVAKRGQDVALRCDPISGHVSLFWYQQALGQGPEFLTYFQNEAQLDKSGLPSDRFFAERPEGSVSTLKIQRTQQEDSAVYLCASSTLGETQYFGPGTRLLVL.

In its sample, this clonotype was seen a few times. The J gene is TRBJ2-4, the V gene TRBV5-1; D unresolved. V was trimmed by 4 bases and J by 4 bases, leaving 9 bases between them. CDR3 length equals 13 residues. Per germline, CDR1 SGHRS and CDR2 YFSETQ. The CDR3 loop is CASSSSRKNIQYF. In nucleotides, the CDR3 is TGCGCCAGCAGCAGCTCCAGGAAAAACATTCAGTACTTC.

This clonotype was picked up a small number of times. The rearrangement uses TRBV24-1 and TRBJ2-3; D unresolved. Looked up from germline, CDR1 is KGHDR and CDR2 is SFDVKD. This CDR3 region has 13 residues. V lost 6 bases to trimming and J lost 2 bases, with 8 bases between them. The CDR3 region has the DNA TGTGCCACCAGTCCTAAAACCACAGATACGCAGTATTTT. It encodes CATSPKTTDTQYF.

The J gene is TRBJ2-2, the V gene TRBV5-1; D tentatively fits TRBD1 or TRBD2 (5 bases each). Germline V lookup: CDR1 SGHRS, CDR2 YFSETQ. The CDR3 length is 16 residues. V dropped 0 bases and J dropped 0 bases, with 9 bases sitting between them. The CDR3: CASSLEGRTNTGELFF. The CDR3 DNA follows: TGCGCCAGCAGCTTGGAGGGGAGAACGAACACCGGGGAGCTGTTTTTT.

This clonotype has more than one count but fewer than ten. The chain joins TRBV24-1 to TRBJ2-5; tentative D call: TRBD1 (5 bases). Deletions cut 2 bases from V and 5 bases from J, with 11 bases between. CDR1 is KGHDR, CDR2 SFDVKD, per germline. This CDR3 region has 14 residues. CDR3 in DNA: TGTGCCACCAGTGATTCGGTCGCAGGGGAGACCCAGTACTTC. It codes for CATSDSVAGETQYF.

In nucleotides, the CDR3 is TGCGCCAGCAGCTTAAAACAGGATGATCGCTACACCTTC. Translated, it gives CASSLKQDDRYTF. The chain couples TRBV5-1 to TRBJ1-2; D may be TRBD1 (5 bases). The CDR3 runs 13 residues. Germline lookup yields CDR1 SGHRS and CDR2 YFSETQ. With 2 bases removed from V and 9 bases from J, the gap between germline ends came to 14 bases.

Many counts were recorded for this clonotype. The rearrangement links TRBV5-1 to TRBJ2-3; D is perhaps TRBD1 (5 bases). Germline CDR1 is SGHRS and CDR2 is YFSETQ. The V gene lost 7 bases and the J gene lost 1 base, with 10 bases spanning the gap. This CDR3 comprises 13 residues. The CDR3 reads CASSTGGTDTQYF. CDR3 coding DNA: TGCGCCAGCTCCACAGGAGGCACAGATACGCAGTATTTT.

This clonotype has a count of ten or more. The chain combines TRBV2 with TRBJ2-5; a possible D gene is TRBD1 (6 bases). The germline CDR1 and CDR2 sequences are SNHLY and FYNNEI. This CDR3 contains 14 residues. With 7 bases removed from V and 4 bases from J, the gap between germline ends came to 16 bases. CDR3 DNA: TGTGCCAGCATGGACAGCTCCCCTAGAGAGACCCAGTACTTC. Translated: CASMDSSPRETQYF.

The chain uses TRBV12-2 and TRBJ2-1; the table's D call, TRBD1, was not checked against the DNA. TRBV12-2 constitutes a pseudogene. The CDR3 is 16 residues long. CDR3 sequence: CASRLADRDFMHEQFF. DNA of the CDR3: TGTGCAAGTCGCTTAGCGGACAGGGACTTTATGCATGAGCAGTTCTTC.

This clonotype has only a few counts. V gene TRBV5-1 combines with J gene TRBJ2-3; D may be TRBD1 (6 bases). Per the germline V gene, CDR1 is SGHRS and CDR2 is YFSETQ. Trimming shortened V by 7 bases and J by 6 bases, and 15 bases separated the two germline ends. This CDR3 is 13 amino acids long. The DNA for the CDR3 is TGCGCCAGCTCTCCTGGGGACATCGATACGCAGTATTTT. Its protein product is CASSPGDIDTQYF.

The rearrangement joins TRBV5-5 to TRBJ1-6; 7 positions agree with TRBD1. Germline CDR1 is SGHKS and CDR2 is YYEKEE (reference sequence). The CDR3 is 13 amino acids. J gave up 9 bases and V 4 bases, and 4 bases lay outside the gene matches. The CDR3 region has the DNA TGTGCCAGCAGCCCGGACAGGACTTCACCCCTCCACTTT. Translating gives CASSPDRTSPLHF.

The chain employs TRBV5-1 and TRBJ2-3; tentative D call: TRBD2 (7 bases). CDR3 length: 15 amino acids. The germline V gene has CDR1 SGHRS and CDR2 YFSETQ. V dropped 5 bases and J dropped 2 bases, with 15 bases sitting between them. The CDR3 sequence: CASRTRGAPTDTQYF. CDR3 nucleotides: TGCGCCAGCAGGACCCGGGGGGCTCCCACAGATACGCAGTATTTT.

This chain uses TRBV7-9 with TRBJ2-1; 9 positions agree with TRBD2. V was pared by 5 bases and J by 8 bases, with 16 bases of the junction left unmatched. The V gene's germline CDR1 is SEHNR and CDR2 FQNEAQ (reference sequence). This CDR3 is 17 amino acids long. The CDR3 here is CASSPLQRGDELDEQFF. The CDR3 DNA follows: TGTGCCAGCAGCCCACTTCAGCGGGGGGATGAGCTGGATGAGCAGTTCTTC.

The chain links TRBV12-3 or TRBV12-4 to TRBJ2-1, with 10 bases aligning to TRBD1. V was pared by 5 bases and J by 2 bases, with 6 bases of the junction left unmatched. This CDR3 has 16 amino acids. The CDR3 loop is CASSPNGQGAYNEQFF. The DNA of the CDR3 is TGTGCCAGCAGTCCAAACGGACAGGGGGCCTACAATGAGCAGTTCTTC.

V is TRBV6-5 and J is TRBJ1-6, with 7 bases that match TRBD1. The trim removed 11 bases at V and 6 bases at J, leaving 7 bases unmatched. There are 13 residues in the CDR3. CDR1 is MNHEY and CDR2 is SVGAGI in the germline V gene. The CDR3 here is CAARGAVNSPLHF. CDR3 in DNA: TGTGCCGCCAGGGGGGCCGTTAATTCACCCCTCCACTTT.

This clonotype has just a few counts. The J gene is TRBJ2-3, the V gene TRBV9, with 12 nucleotides matching TRBD2. CDR1 is SGDLS and CDR2 is YYNGEE in the germline V gene. The CDR3 runs 17 residues. The J segment lost 2 bases and the V segment lost 4 bases, leaving 8 bases of the junction unmatched. CDR3 amino acids: CASSPSTSGGITDTQYF. The CDR3 DNA is TGTGCCAGCAGCCCCTCGACTAGCGGGGGCATCACAGATACGCAGTATTTT.

This clonotype has a count of ten or more. CDR3 DNA: TGTGCCAGCAGCTTAGCCACCCCGGGGACCAATGAGCAGTTCTTC. Protein: CASSLATPGTNEQFF. The rearrangement links TRBV7-9 to TRBJ2-1; perhaps D is TRBD1 or TRBD2 (5 bases each). The CDR3 extends over 15 amino acids. V was clipped by 0 bases and J by 6 bases, with 12 bases between them. Germline loops: CDR1 SEHNR, CDR2 FQNEAQ (reference sequence).